The rows below give T cell receptor beta chains drawn from one sample of a study of T cell clones after liver transplantation. Method: immunoSEQ multiplex PCR; TCRdb's copy keeps in-frame clones and lacks some. This table holds about 75,000 clones, roughly 80% found once. The sample consisted of CD4+ T cells from blood, taken about 50 months after liver transplant. These receptors originate from a human patient who received a liver transplant. Some T cells could come from the graft donor. CDR3s include the opening cysteine and the closing phenylalanine or tryptophan. The D gene is left open where the match is weak. Only some rows state a clone size, as once, few, many or a class for expanded clones.

V gene: TRBV5-1
clone size: -
D gene: TRBD1
J gene: TRBJ1-1
CDR3 DNA: TGCGCCAGCACACAGGGCGGGACAGGGGGCCGCGCTGAAGCTTTCTTT
CDR3 protein: CASTQGGTGGRAEAFF

V gene: TRBV5-1
clone size: -
D gene: TRBD1
J gene: TRBJ1-5
CDR3 DNA: TGCGCCAGCAGCTTGTCAGGGGGAAGTGAACAGCCCCAGCATTTT
CDR3 protein: CASSLSGGSEQPQHF

V gene: TRBV9
clone size: -
D gene: -
J gene: TRBJ1-4
CDR3 DNA: TGTGCCAGCAGCTCCGCCTTCGGGGCAACCGATGAAAAACTGTTTTTT
CDR3 protein: CASSSAFGATDEKLFF

V gene: TRBV20-1
clone size: -
D gene: -
J gene: TRBJ2-3
CDR3 DNA: TGCAGTGCTAGAGGGACAGATACGCAGTATTTT
CDR3 protein: CSARGTDTQYF

V gene: TRBV19
clone size: -
D gene: TRBD1
J gene: TRBJ1-3
CDR3 DNA: TGTGCCAGTAGTATAAAGGGGGCTTCCTCTGGAAACACCATATATTTT
CDR3 protein: CASSIKGASSGNTIYF

V gene: TRBV6-6
clone size: -
D gene: TRBD2
J gene: TRBJ2-5
CDR3 DNA: TGTGCCAGCCAGAACGAGGGAGGGGCGGGCAAAGAGACCCAGTACTTC
CDR3 protein: CASQNEGGAGKETQYF

V gene: TRBV28
clone size: -
D gene: TRBD1
J gene: TRBJ2-7
CDR3 DNA: TGTGCCAGCAGCCTAGGGACAGGGGTTAGTTCCTACGAGCAGTACTTC
CDR3 protein: CASSLGTGVSSYEQYF

V gene: TRBV28
clone size: -
D gene: TRBD2
J gene: TRBJ2-5
CDR3 DNA: TGTGCCAGCATCAACCCTGGGCAGGGAGGGCAAGAGACCCAGTACTTC
CDR3 protein: CASINPGQGGQETQYF

V gene: TRBV25-1
clone size: few
D gene: -
J gene: TRBJ2-2
CDR3 DNA: TGTGCCACCGAACGCCCCCGCAGGGGCGGCGGGAGCCCCGGGGAGCTGTTTTTT
CDR3 protein: CATERPRRGGGSPGELFF

V gene: TRBV28
clone size: once
D gene: -
J gene: TRBJ1-5
CDR3 DNA: TGTGCCAGCAGTCGGGGGACTGCCGGAGGCAATCAGCCCCAGCATTTT
CDR3 protein: CASSRGTAGGNQPQHF

V gene: TRBV13
clone size: -
D gene: TRBD2
J gene: TRBJ2-3
CDR3 DNA: TGTGCCAGCAGACGAACGGGGCTAGCGGGGCATACGCAGTATTTT
CDR3 protein: CASRRTGLAGHTQYF

V gene: TRBV19
clone size: -
D gene: -
J gene: TRBJ1-2
CDR3 DNA: TGTGCCAGTAGTATAGGCGAAATCTATGGCTACACCTTC
CDR3 protein: CASSIGEIYGYTF

V gene: TRBV7-3
clone size: -
D gene: TRBD1
J gene: TRBJ2-7
CDR3 DNA: TGTGCCAGCAGCTTAGGCCCACAGGGGGCTGTGCAGTACTTC
CDR3 protein: CASSLGPQGAVQYF

V gene: TRBV4-3
clone size: -
D gene: -
J gene: TRBJ2-5
CDR3 DNA: TGCGCCAGCAGCCGGGTTTTCGGGGGTGCACAAGAGACCCAGTACTTC
CDR3 protein: CASSRVFGGAQETQYF

V gene: TRBV11-2
clone size: -
D gene: TRBD2
J gene: TRBJ2-3
CDR3 DNA: TGTGCCAGCAGCTTGGGGACTAGCGGGAGGGGGGGCACAGATACGCAGTATTTT
CDR3 protein: CASSLGTSGRGGTDTQYF

V gene: TRBV2
clone size: -
D gene: -
J gene: TRBJ2-2
CDR3 DNA: TGTGCCAGCAGTGGGCCTACTCCGGGCACCGGGGAGCTGTTTTTT
CDR3 protein: CASSGPTPGTGELFF

V gene: TRBV18
clone size: -
D gene: -
J gene: TRBJ1-2
CDR3 DNA: TGTGCCAGCTCACCATCAGGGAACTATGGCTACACCTTC
CDR3 protein: CASSPSGNYGYTF

V gene: TRBV29-1
clone size: -
D gene: -
J gene: TRBJ1-1
CDR3 DNA: TGCAGCGTTGAACACGGGAACACTGAAGCTTTCTTT
CDR3 protein: CSVEHGNTEAFF

V gene: TRBV5-4
clone size: -
D gene: TRBD1
J gene: TRBJ2-7
CDR3 DNA: TGTGCCAGCAGCCGCGGGACAGGGGACTACGAGCAGTACTTC
CDR3 protein: CASSRGTGDYEQYF

V gene: TRBV19
clone size: -
D gene: TRBD1
J gene: TRBJ2-5
CDR3 DNA: TGTGCCAGTAGTTACACAGGGGTTCTCTCTAAGGGAGAGACCCAGTACTTC
CDR3 protein: CASSYTGVLSKGETQYF

V gene: TRBV28
clone size: -
D gene: -
J gene: TRBJ1-5
CDR3 DNA: TGTGCCAGCAGTTCCCCAGCGGGGGGCAATCAGCCCCAGCATTTT
CDR3 protein: CASSSPAGGNQPQHF

V gene: TRBV5-8
clone size: -
D gene: -
J gene: TRBJ1-2
CDR3 DNA: TGTGCCAGCAGCTTCGGCCAGGGCTATGGCTACACCTTC
CDR3 protein: CASSFGQGYGYTF

V gene: TRBV7-7
clone size: once
D gene: -
J gene: TRBJ2-2
CDR3 DNA: TGTGCCAGCAGCCCCAGCGGTCAATGGGAGCTGTTTTTT
CDR3 protein: CASSPSGQWELFF

V gene: TRBV28
clone size: -
D gene: -
J gene: TRBJ2-7
CDR3 DNA: TGTGCCAGCAGCAGAGGGACTCCTGAGCAGTACTTC
CDR3 protein: CASSRGTPEQYF

V gene: TRBV10-3
clone size: -
D gene: TRBD1
J gene: TRBJ1-1
CDR3 DNA: TGTGCCATCGCCCCGGGACAGGGAAAGGGCACTGAAGCTTTCTTT
CDR3 protein: CAIAPGQGKGTEAFF

V gene: TRBV19
clone size: -
D gene: -
J gene: TRBJ2-1
CDR3 DNA: TGTGCCAGTAGTATCTCCTTCCCGGTGGGGGGCTCCAATGAGCAGTTCTTC
CDR3 protein: CASSISFPVGGSNEQFF

V gene: TRBV19
clone size: -
D gene: TRBD1
J gene: TRBJ1-2
CDR3 DNA: TGTGCCAGTAGACCGGACAGGGTTCGAGGCTACACCTTC
CDR3 protein: CASRPDRVRGYTF

V gene: TRBV7-2
clone size: -
D gene: -
J gene: TRBJ2-5
CDR3 DNA: TGTGCCAGCAGCCAACAAGAGACCCAGTACTTC
CDR3 protein: CASSQQETQYF

V gene: TRBV2
clone size: -
D gene: TRBD2
J gene: TRBJ2-5
CDR3 DNA: TGTGCCAGCTTCCTAGCGGGAGGGCCCGAGACCCAGTACTTC
CDR3 protein: CASFLAGGPETQYF

V gene: TRBV4-3
clone size: -
D gene: TRBD1
J gene: TRBJ2-5
CDR3 DNA: TGCGCCAGCAGCCAGACAGGGTCGGGTGGGGAGACCCAGTACTTC
CDR3 protein: CASSQTGSGGETQYF

V gene: TRBV14
clone size: few
D gene: -
J gene: TRBJ1-1
CDR3 DNA: TGTGCCAGCAGCCGTTATCGATTGACGGCGAACACTGAAGCTTTCTTT
CDR3 protein: CASSRYRLTANTEAFF

V gene: TRBV7-9
clone size: once
D gene: TRBD1
J gene: TRBJ1-2
CDR3 DNA: TGTGCCAGCAGCCTGGGACAGATCTATGGCTACACCTTC
CDR3 protein: CASSLGQIYGYTF

V gene: TRBV10-3
clone size: -
D gene: TRBD1
J gene: TRBJ2-6
CDR3 DNA: TGTGCCATCAGTCCCGGGACAGGTGGGGGGGCCAACGTCCTGACTTTC
CDR3 protein: CAISPGTGGGANVLTF

V gene: TRBV2
clone size: -
D gene: -
J gene: TRBJ1-5
CDR3 DNA: TGTGCCAGCAGTGCCGGGACGCTAGGTCAGCCCCAGCATTTT
CDR3 protein: CASSAGTLGQPQHF

V gene: TRBV6-5
clone size: once
D gene: -
J gene: TRBJ1-5
CDR3 DNA: TGTGCCAGCAGTTATTGGCAGTCCGGTCAGCCCCAGCATTTT
CDR3 protein: CASSYWQSGQPQHF

V gene: TRBV28
clone size: -
D gene: -
J gene: TRBJ1-2
CDR3 DNA: TGTGCCAGCAGTTTCCCCCAAGGCCAGGCGGACGGCTACACCTTC
CDR3 protein: CASSFPQGQADGYTF

V gene: TRBV5-5
clone size: -
D gene: TRBD1
J gene: TRBJ1-1
CDR3 DNA: TGTGCCAGCAGCTTGGAGGGGGCGCGAGGCACTGAAGCTTTCTTT
CDR3 protein: CASSLEGARGTEAFF

V gene: TRBV5-5
clone size: once
D gene: TRBD2
J gene: TRBJ2-7
CDR3 DNA: TGTGCCAGCAGCTCGGCCGGGACTAGCGGGATTGGCGAGCAGTACTTC
CDR3 protein: CASSSAGTSGIGEQYF

V gene: TRBV16
clone size: -
D gene: -
J gene: TRBJ2-7
CDR3 DNA: TGTGCCAGCAGCCAATCTCTCAGAAGTACCTACGAGCAGTACTTC
CDR3 protein: CASSQSLRSTYEQYF

V gene: TRBV6-5
clone size: -
D gene: -
J gene: TRBJ1-1
CDR3 DNA: TGTGCCAGCAGAAACCACCTTACTCGGGTCCCTGAAGCTTTCTTT
CDR3 protein: CASRNHLTRVPEAFF

V gene: TRBV28
clone size: few
D gene: -
J gene: TRBJ1-4
CDR3 DNA: TGTGCCAGCAAGGAGGGGCGGGCTTTTCGGGAAAAACTGTTTTTT
CDR3 protein: CASKEGRAFREKLFF

V gene: TRBV27
clone size: -
D gene: -
J gene: TRBJ2-7
CDR3 DNA: TGTGCCAGCAGTCACGGTGCTAACTACGAGCAGTACTTC
CDR3 protein: CASSHGANYEQYF

V gene: TRBV6-6
clone size: -
D gene: -
J gene: TRBJ1-4
CDR3 DNA: TGTGCCAGCAGTTCGGGACGGCTTACGAATGAAAAACTGTTTTTT
CDR3 protein: CASSSGRLTNEKLFF

V gene: TRBV4-3
clone size: once
D gene: -
J gene: TRBJ2-7
CDR3 DNA: TGCGCCAGCAGCCAAGGTGGCAGAAACTCCTACGAGCAGTACTTC
CDR3 protein: CASSQGGRNSYEQYF

V gene: TRBV19
clone size: -
D gene: TRBD1
J gene: TRBJ2-6
CDR3 DNA: TGTGCCAGTAGTGCCGGGACAGGGGGCTATGGGGCCAACGTCCTGACTTTC
CDR3 protein: CASSAGTGGYGANVLTF

V gene: TRBV5-4
clone size: -
D gene: TRBD2
J gene: TRBJ2-7
CDR3 DNA: TGTGCCAGCAGCTCCGGACTAGCGGGGAACTTTGTGGACGAGCAGTACTTC
CDR3 protein: CASSSGLAGNFVDEQYF

V gene: TRBV7-7
clone size: -
D gene: TRBD2
J gene: TRBJ2-1
CDR3 DNA: TGTGCTAGCTCACCAAGAGCGGGAGAGGGTGAGCAGTTCTTC
CDR3 protein: CASSPRAGEGEQFF

V gene: TRBV4-2
clone size: -
D gene: TRBD1
J gene: TRBJ1-1
CDR3 DNA: TGTGCCAGCAGCCAGTACAGGGGCACTGAAGCTTTCTTT
CDR3 protein: CASSQYRGTEAFF

V gene: TRBV7-2
clone size: -
D gene: -
J gene: TRBJ1-5
CDR3 DNA: TGTGCCAGCAGCTTAGATTCGGGGGACAATCAGCCCCAGCATTTT
CDR3 protein: CASSLDSGDNQPQHF

V gene: TRBV11-3
clone size: -
D gene: TRBD2
J gene: TRBJ2-1
CDR3 DNA: TGTGCCAGCAGCCCGAGCGGGGGAAATGAGCAGTTCTTC
CDR3 protein: CASSPSGGNEQFF

V gene: TRBV27
clone size: -
D gene: TRBD1
J gene: TRBJ1-1
CDR3 DNA: TGTGCCAGCAGCAGACAGGGGCAGAACACTGAAGCTTTCTTT
CDR3 protein: CASSRQGQNTEAFF

V gene: TRBV7-7
clone size: -
D gene: -
J gene: TRBJ2-5
CDR3 DNA: TGTGCCAGCAGCTCCCAGGGACAATTACAAGAGACCCAGTACTTC
CDR3 protein: CASSSQGQLQETQYF

V gene: TRBV19
clone size: -
D gene: -
J gene: TRBJ1-4
CDR3 DNA: TGTGCCAGTAGTATAGCACGATCGAATGAAAAACTGTTTTTT
CDR3 protein: CASSIARSNEKLFF

V gene: TRBV7-9
clone size: -
D gene: TRBD2
J gene: TRBJ2-7
CDR3 DNA: TGTGCCAGCAACCTCCACGGGGGGGCCTACGAGCAGTACTTC
CDR3 protein: CASNLHGGAYEQYF